Included here is one T cell receptor beta chain sequence, with context. This clone was picked up one time. Its antigen is not yet known. No base qualities exist here, and no much larger clone lies one base off it. This record comes from a study of OX40 agonist ivuxolimab in advanced cancers. Looking at the study overall: Ivuxolimab, which targeted the costimulatory receptor OX40 (CD134), was an agonistic, fully human IgG2 monoclonal antibody. The paper reports the monotherapy dose-escalation portion (N ≈ 50 patients) of the phase I ivuxolimab trial. Peripheral TCRbeta sequencing aimed to test whether ivuxolimab altered TCR sequence diversity and caused clonal T-cell expansion. Of the roughly 54 patients in dose escalation, 19 had hepatocellular carcinoma, some 15 had melanoma, 9 had renal cell carcinoma and 9 had head and neck cancer. The dose-escalation cohort was 80% to 90% male with a mean age of approximately 59 years, ranging from roughly 23 to 79. Partial responses were achieved by three dose-escalation patients, of whom one had hepatocellular carcinoma and two had cutaneous melanoma. Intravenous ivuxolimab was administered to patients every 2 weeks at six dose levels: 0.01, 0.1, 0.3, 1.5, 3 and 10 mg/kg. Patients were allowed to have had prior anti-PD-1, anti-PD-L1 or anti-CTLA-4 therapy, and 30% to 40% of the dose-escalation patients had been treated with checkpoint inhibitors. General conclusions and limits of the study: At doses of 0.1 to 3.0 mg/kg, clonal expansion of both CD4+ and CD8+ blood T cells was observed from baseline to week 6. After ivuxolimab, expanded clones were on average more numerous among CD8+ T cells than among CD4+ T cells. In the 0.1-3.0 mg/kg groups, partial responders were among the patients with the lowest normalized peripheral clonal expansion, particularly in CD8+ T cells. Low levels of normalized T-cell clonal expansion were also shown by some nonresponding patients. The antigen specificity of the peripheral T cells that underwent clonal expansion was not determined.

The CDR3 spans 14 residues, from the cysteine through the phenylalanine. This entry keeps only the CDR3 DNA: 42 bases, framed from base 1. Trimming removed 4 bases from V and 0 bases from J, leaving 8 bases between the germline ends. The germline V gene encodes CDR1 SGHNT and CDR2 YENEEA. The trial excluded patients who had a history of autoimmune disease or were on systemic immunosuppression. Peripheral blood for TCR sequencing was collected from all dose cohorts at baseline, on cycle 4 day 1, and on cycle 7 day 1. Samples were obtained from an open-label, multicenter, first-in-human phase I dose-escalation trial of ivuxolimab. Adults with locally advanced or metastatic melanoma, renal cell carcinoma, hepatocellular carcinoma or head and neck squamous cell carcinoma were enrolled in the trial. Before TCR sequencing, CD4+ T cells and CD8+ T cells from peripheral blood were sorted into separate populations.

To sequence the TCRbeta CDR3 region, genomic DNA was isolated from the sorted cells. The immunoSEQ Assay was used to sequence the TCRbeta CDR3 regions. What TCRdb holds here is the immuneACCESS table cut down to in-frame rearrangements. Part of the clones is not present; checked against another copy, under half of the missing clones reflect an unresolved V gene, and the others are unexplained. The sample table records tens of thousands of clones; 85% of these occur just once. The ten largest account for roughly 9.9% of the sample. The chain couples TRBV11-3 to TRBJ2-3; TRBD2 is a possible D gene, resting on 5 matching bases. The source material was CD4+ or CD8+ T cells sorted from blood, sampled in a trial of the OX40 agonist ivuxolimab. The TCR was taken from an adult with an advanced solid tumor such as melanoma, head and neck, liver or kidney cancer. The CDR3 sequence is CASSYSGSTDTQYF. The nucleotides read TGTGCCAGCAGCTATTCGGGAAGCACAGATACGCAGTATTTT.